In this sample, the clone carrying this T cell receptor (beta chain) turned up a few times. Its antigen remains unknown. This sample is drawn from a study of T-cell reconstitution after alpha-beta-depleted transplantation in children. Study results and caveats: As was reported, about two months after transplant, alpha-beta T cells came from several hundred expanded graft clones. Surviving recipient T cells and thymic progenitors accounted for the high day-60 TCRbeta diversity observed in some patients. By one year post-transplant, T-cell counts and diversity largely arose from T cells that were newly produced.

From germline, CDR1 is MNHEY and CDR2 SMNVEV (reference sequence). After removal of 4 bases from V and 6 bases from J, the junction contained 8 bases not matched to a gene. CDR3 length equals 15 residues. Unique molecular identifiers were used in preparing the TCRbeta library. MiXCR was run by TCRdb on the PCR reads, yielding one entry per CDR3 protein. The table lists about a million distinct CDR3 sequences, roughly 29% of them singletons. This chain joins TRBV27 and TRBJ2-2; 7 bases are a match to TRBD1. The input for sequencing was PBMCs, mostly from graft donor cells, taken 360 days after TCRalphabeta/CD19-depleted stem cell transplant. This clonotype originated in a boy under two years old who had a stem cell transplant for SCID, so the T cells may come from the graft donor. CDR3 loop: CASSSDRVRAGELFF. For the CDR3, the DNA is TGTGCCAGCAGTTCAGACAGGGTGAGGGCCGGGGAGCTGTTTTTT.